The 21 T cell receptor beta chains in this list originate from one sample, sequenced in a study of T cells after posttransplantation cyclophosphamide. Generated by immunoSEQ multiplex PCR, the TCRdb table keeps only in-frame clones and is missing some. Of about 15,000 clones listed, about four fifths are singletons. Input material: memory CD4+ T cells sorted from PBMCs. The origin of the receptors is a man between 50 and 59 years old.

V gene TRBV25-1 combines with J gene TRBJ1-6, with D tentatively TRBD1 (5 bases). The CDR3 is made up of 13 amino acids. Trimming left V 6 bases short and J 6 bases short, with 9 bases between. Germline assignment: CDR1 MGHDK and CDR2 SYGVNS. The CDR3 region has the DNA TGTGCCAGCAGGGACACCGGTAATTCACCCCTCCACTTT. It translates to CASRDTGNSPLHF.

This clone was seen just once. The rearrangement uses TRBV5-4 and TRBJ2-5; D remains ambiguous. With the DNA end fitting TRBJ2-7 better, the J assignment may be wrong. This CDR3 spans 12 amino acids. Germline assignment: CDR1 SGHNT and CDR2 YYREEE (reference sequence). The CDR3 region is CASSDLNYEQYF. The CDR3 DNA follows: TGTGCCAGCAGCGATCTGAACTACGAGCAGTACTTC.

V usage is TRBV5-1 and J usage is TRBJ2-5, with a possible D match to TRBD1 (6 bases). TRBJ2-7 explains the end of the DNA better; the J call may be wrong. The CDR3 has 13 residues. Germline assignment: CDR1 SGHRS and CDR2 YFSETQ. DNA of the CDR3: TGCGCCAGCAGCTTACAGGGAGAATCCGAGCAGTACTTC. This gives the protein CASSLQGESEQYF.

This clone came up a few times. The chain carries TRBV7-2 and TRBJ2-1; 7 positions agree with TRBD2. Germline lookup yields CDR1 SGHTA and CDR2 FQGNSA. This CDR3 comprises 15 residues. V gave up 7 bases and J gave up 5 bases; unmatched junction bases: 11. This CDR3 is CASTPGPGRDNEQFF. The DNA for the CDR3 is TGTGCCAGCACTCCCGGGCCAGGGAGGGACAATGAGCAGTTCTTC.

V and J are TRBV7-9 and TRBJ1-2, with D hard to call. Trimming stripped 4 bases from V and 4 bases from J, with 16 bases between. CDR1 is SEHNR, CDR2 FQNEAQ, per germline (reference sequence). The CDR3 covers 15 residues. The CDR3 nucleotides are TGTGCCAGCAGCTCTGTCCCTGACAACAGCTATGGCTACACCTTC. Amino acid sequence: CASSSVPDNSYGYTF.

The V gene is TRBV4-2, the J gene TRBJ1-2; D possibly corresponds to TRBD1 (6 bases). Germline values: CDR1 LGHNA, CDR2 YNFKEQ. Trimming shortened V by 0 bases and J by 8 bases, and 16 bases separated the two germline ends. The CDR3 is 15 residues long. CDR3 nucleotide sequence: TGTGCCAGCAGCCAAGATAGGGGCAGGGGATCGGGCTACACCTTC. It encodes CASSQDRGRGSGYTF.

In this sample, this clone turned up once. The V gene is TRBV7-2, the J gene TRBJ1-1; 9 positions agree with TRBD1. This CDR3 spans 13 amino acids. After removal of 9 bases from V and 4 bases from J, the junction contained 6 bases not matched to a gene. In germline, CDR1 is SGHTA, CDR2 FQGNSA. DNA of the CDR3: TGTGCCAGTAACAGGGGGCTTGTCACTGAAGCTTTCTTT. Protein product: CASNRGLVTEAFF.

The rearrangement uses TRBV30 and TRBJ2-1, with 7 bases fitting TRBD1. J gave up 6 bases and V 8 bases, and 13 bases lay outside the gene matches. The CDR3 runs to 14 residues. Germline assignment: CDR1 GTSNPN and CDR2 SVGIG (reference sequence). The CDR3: CAGTVSRAGNEQFF. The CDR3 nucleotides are TGTGCCGGGACAGTAAGTCGCGCAGGCAATGAGCAGTTCTTC. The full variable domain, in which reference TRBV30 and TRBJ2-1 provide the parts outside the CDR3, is SQTIHQWPATLVQPVGSPLSLECTVEGTSNPNLYWYRQAAGRGLQLLFYSVGIGQISSEVPQNLSASRPQDRQFILSSKKLLLSDSGFYLCAGTVSRAGNEQFFGPGTRLTVL.

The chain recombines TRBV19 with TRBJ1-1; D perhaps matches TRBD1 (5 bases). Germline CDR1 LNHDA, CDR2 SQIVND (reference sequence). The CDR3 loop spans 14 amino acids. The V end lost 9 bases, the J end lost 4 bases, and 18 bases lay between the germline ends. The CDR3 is CASSTGGTSTEAFF. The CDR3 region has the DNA TGTGCCAGCTCCACTGGGGGGACGAGCACTGAAGCTTTCTTT.

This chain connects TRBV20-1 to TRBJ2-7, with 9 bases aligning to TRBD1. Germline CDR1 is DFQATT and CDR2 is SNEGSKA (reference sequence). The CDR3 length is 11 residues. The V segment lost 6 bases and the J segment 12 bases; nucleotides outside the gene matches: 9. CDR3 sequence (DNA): TGCAGTGCCTTCGACAGGGGGTCAGTGTACTTC. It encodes CSAFDRGSVYF.

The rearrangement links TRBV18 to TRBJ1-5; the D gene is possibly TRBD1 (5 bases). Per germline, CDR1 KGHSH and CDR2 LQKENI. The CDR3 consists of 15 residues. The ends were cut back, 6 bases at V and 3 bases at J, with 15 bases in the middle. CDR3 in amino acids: CASSPQGGTNQPQHF. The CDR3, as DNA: TGTGCCAGCTCCCCCCAGGGAGGGACCAATCAGCCCCAGCATTTT.

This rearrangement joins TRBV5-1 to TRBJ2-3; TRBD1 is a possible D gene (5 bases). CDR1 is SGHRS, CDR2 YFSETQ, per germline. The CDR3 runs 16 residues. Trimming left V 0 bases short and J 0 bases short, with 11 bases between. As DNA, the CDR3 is TGCGCCAGCAGCTTGGCACAGGCGCTTAGCACAGATACGCAGTATTTT. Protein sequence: CASSLAQALSTDTQYF.

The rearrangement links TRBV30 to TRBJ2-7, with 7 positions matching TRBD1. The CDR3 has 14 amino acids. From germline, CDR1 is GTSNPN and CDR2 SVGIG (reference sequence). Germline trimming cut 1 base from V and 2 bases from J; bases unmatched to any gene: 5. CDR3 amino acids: CAWSETGATYEQYF. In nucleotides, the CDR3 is TGTGCCTGGAGTGAAACAGGGGCTACCTACGAGCAGTACTTC.

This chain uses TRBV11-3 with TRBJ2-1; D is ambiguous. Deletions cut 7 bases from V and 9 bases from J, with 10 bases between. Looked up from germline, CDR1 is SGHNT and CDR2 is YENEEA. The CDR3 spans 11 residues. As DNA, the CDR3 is TGTGCCAGCACCGGAGAGGTTGAGCAGTTCTTC. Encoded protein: CASTGEVEQFF. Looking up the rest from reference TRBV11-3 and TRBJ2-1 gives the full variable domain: EAGVVQSPRYKIIEKKQPVAFWCNPISGHNTLYWYLQNLGQGPELLIRYENEEAVDDSQLPKDRFSAERLKGVDSTLKIQPAELGDSAVYLCASTGEVEQFFGPGTRLTVL.

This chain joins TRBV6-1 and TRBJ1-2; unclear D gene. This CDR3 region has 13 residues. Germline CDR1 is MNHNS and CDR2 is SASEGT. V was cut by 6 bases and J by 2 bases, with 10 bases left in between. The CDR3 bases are TGTGCCAGCAGCGTCGACAAGAACTATGGCTACACCTTC. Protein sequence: CASSVDKNYGYTF.

The CDR3 is CASSLESGYGYTF. In DNA, the CDR3 is TGCGCCAGCAGCTTGGAGTCCGGGTATGGCTACACCTTC. The gene calls are TRBV5-1 and TRBJ1-2; D remains unclear. CDR3 length: 13 amino acids. Germline V gene lookup returns CDR1 SGHRS and CDR2 YFSETQ. Trimming took 0 bases from V and 5 from J, leaving 8 bases between them.

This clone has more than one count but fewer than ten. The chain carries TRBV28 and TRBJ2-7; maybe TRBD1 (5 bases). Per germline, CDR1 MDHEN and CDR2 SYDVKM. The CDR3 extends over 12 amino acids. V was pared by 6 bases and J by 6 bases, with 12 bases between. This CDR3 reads CASRLSGSEQYF. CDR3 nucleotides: TGTGCCAGCAGGCTTTCAGGGTCCGAGCAGTACTTC.

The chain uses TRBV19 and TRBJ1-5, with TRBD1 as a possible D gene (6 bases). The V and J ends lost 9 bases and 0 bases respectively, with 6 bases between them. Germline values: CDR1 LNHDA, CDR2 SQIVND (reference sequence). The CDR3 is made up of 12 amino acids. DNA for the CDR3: TGTGCCAGCAGGGGTAGCAATCAGCCCCAGCATTTT. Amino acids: CASRGSNQPQHF.

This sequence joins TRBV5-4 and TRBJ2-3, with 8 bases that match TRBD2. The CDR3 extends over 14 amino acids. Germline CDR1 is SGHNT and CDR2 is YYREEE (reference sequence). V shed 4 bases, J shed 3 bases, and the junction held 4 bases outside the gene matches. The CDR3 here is CASSSRGGTDTQYF. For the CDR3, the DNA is TGTGCCAGCAGCAGCCGGGGGGGGACAGATACGCAGTATTTT.

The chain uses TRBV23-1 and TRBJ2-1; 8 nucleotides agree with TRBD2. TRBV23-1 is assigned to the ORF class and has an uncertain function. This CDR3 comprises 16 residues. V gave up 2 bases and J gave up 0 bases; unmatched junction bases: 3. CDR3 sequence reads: CASSQLAGSSYNEQFF. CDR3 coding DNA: TGCGCCAGCAGTCAACTAGCGGGCAGCTCCTACAATGAGCAGTTCTTC.

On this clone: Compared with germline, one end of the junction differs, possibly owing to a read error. The CDR3 reads CASKEGTGQGTQYF. The CDR3, as DNA: TGTGCCAGCAAGGAAGGGACAGGGCAAGGGACCCAGTACTTC. This chain joins TRBV7-9 and TRBJ2-5, with TRBD1 matching 9 bases. Germline CDR1 and CDR2: SEHNR and FQNEAQ (reference sequence). This CDR3 region has 14 residues. Full variable domain (missing parts from reference TRBV7-9 and TRBJ2-5): DTGVSQNPRHKITKRGQNVTFRCDPISEHNRLYWYRQTLGQGPEFLTYFQNEAQLEKSRLLSDRFSAERPKGSFSTLEIQRTEQGDSAMYLCASKEGTGQGTQYFGPGTRLLVL.